This T cell receptor beta chain emerged from a study of cytomegalovirus exposure and HLA in healthy donors. Profiled with immunoSEQ multiplex PCR; TCRdb holds only in-frame clones, not every one. The data contain over 200,000 clones, around nine tenths of them singletons. Study-wide findings and caveats: According to a subsequent analysis, TCR clusters identified in the first cohort showed a tendency to co-occur across the approximately 120 validation repertoires. Researchers counted 164 TCR beta chains as cytomegalovirus-associated.

Points on this clone: Its antigen is unknown.

Sequenced sample: PBMCs. This receptor was identified in a young woman in good health and CMV-seronegative.

The chain's CDR3 is CASSYTGTRGEQFF. CDR3 sequence (DNA): TGTGCCAGCAGTTACACCGGGACTAGAGGTGAGCAGTTCTTC. The rearrangement uses TRBV2 and TRBJ2-1; 8 positions agree with TRBD2. The CDR3 sequence is 14 residues long. Germline CDR1 reads SNHLY; CDR2 reads FYNNEI. The V and J ends lost 5 bases and 9 bases, in that order; junction bases with no gene match: 9.